What follows are 27 T cell receptor beta chains derived from one specimen sequenced in a study of T-cell reconstitution after alpha-beta-depleted transplantation in children. The library targeted TCRbeta and was prepared with unique molecular identifiers. TCRdb used MiXCR to reprocess the PCR reads, holding one entry per CDR3 protein. The table shows about 300,000 distinct CDR3 sequences, with roughly a tenth occurring only once. The starting material was PBMCs, obtained before TCRalphabeta/CD19-depleted stem cell transplant. The receptor source for this set is a boy under two years old with acute myeloid leukemia, due to receive a stem cell transplant.

V gene TRBV11-3 combines with J gene TRBJ2-5; TRBD1 is a possible D gene (5 bases). The germline V and J ends were trimmed by 5 bases and 1 base, with 11 bases remaining between them. CDR1 and CDR2 from the germline V gene are SGHNT and YENEEA. The CDR3 contains 14 residues. The CDR3 nucleotides read TGTGCCAGCAGCCCCGGACAACCCCAAGAGACCCAGTACTTC. Translating gives CASSPGQPQETQYF.

The chain is built from TRBV9 and TRBJ2-1, with TRBD1 matching 9 bases. The CDR3 totals 14 residues. The V and J ends lost 3 bases and 5 bases, in that order; junction bases with no gene match: 3. Germline V CDR1 and CDR2: SGDLS, YYNGEE. The CDR3 coding sequence is TGTGCCAGCAGCGGAGGACAGGGGCACAATGAGCAGTTCTTC. Amino acid sequence: CASSGGQGHNEQFF.

This clonotype was observed many times. The V call is TRBV6-5, the J call TRBJ2-5, with TRBD1 identical over 7 bases. The V gene end was trimmed by 2 bases and the J gene end by 1 base; junction bases not matched to a gene: 13. The CDR3 totals 18 residues. Germline V gene data show CDR1 as MNHEY and CDR2 as SVGAGI. The CDR3 DNA sequence: TGTGCCAGCAGTTACCGCCCTGGACAAGGGGGCCCCCAAGAGACCCAGTACTTC. This codes for CASSYRPGQGGPQETQYF.

This clonotype was found many times. This sequence joins TRBV29-1 and TRBJ2-4, with D unresolved. Germline CDR1 and CDR2: SQVTM and ANQGSEA. This CDR3 comprises 14 residues. V lost 4 bases and J 0 bases, leaving 10 bases between the germline ends. CDR3 in amino acids: CSVVSRLAKNIQYF. The CDR3 coding sequence is TGCAGCGTTGTCTCTAGACTAGCCAAAAACATTCAGTACTTC.

About this clonotype itself: This clone may be a read error of a much larger clone one base away. The J gene is TRBJ2-7, the V gene TRBV18; 10 positions match TRBD1. Germline CDR1 reads KGHSH; CDR2 reads LQKENI. The CDR3 has 14 residues. V lost 8 bases to trimming and J lost 5 bases; unmatched junction nucleotides: 9. CDR3 in amino acids: CASKRTGGGNEQYF. CDR3 nucleotide sequence: TGTGCCAGCAAGCGGACAGGGGGTGGAAACGAGCAGTACTTC.

The gene calls are TRBV5-1 and TRBJ1-2; 7 nucleotides line up with TRBD1. CDR1 is SGHRS and CDR2 is YFSETQ in the germline V gene. Unmatched junction bases numbered 8, after V lost 0 bases and J lost 6 bases. CDR3 size: 15 residues. The CDR3 protein is CASSLGQGRSHGYTF. The CDR3 coding sequence is TGCGCCAGCAGCTTGGGACAGGGAAGGAGCCATGGCTACACCTTC.

In regard to this clonotype: With a much larger clone just one base away, this may be a read error. V is TRBV6-1 and J is TRBJ1-5, with D possibly matching TRBD1 (6 bases). From germline, CDR1 is MNHNS and CDR2 SASEGT. The ends were cut back, 5 bases at V and 3 bases at J, with 14 bases in the middle. The CDR3 totals 15 residues. CDR3 in DNA: TGTGCCAGCAGTAGGAACAGGGCCATCAATCAGCCCCAGCATTTT. Its translation: CASSRNRAINQPQHF.

Regarding this clonotype: A clone one base away is much larger, so this may be a read error. DNA for the CDR3: TGCTGTGCTACCGTCCGCGTCTCAGGGGGTGGAAGACAGCCCCAGCATTTT. Amino acids: CCATVRVSGGGRQPQHF. The rearrangement uses TRBV20-1 and TRBJ1-5, with 7 bases lining up with TRBD1. The CDR3 consists of 17 residues. In germline, CDR1 is DFQATT, CDR2 SNEGSKA (reference sequence).

This clonotype occurred many times. The J gene is TRBJ2-3, the V gene TRBV11-2, with 10 bases matching TRBD2. J gave up 0 bases and V 2 bases, and 8 bases lay outside the gene matches. The CDR3 is made up of 18 amino acids. Germline values: CDR1 SGHAT, CDR2 FQNNGV. For the CDR3, the DNA is TGTGCCAGCAGCTTATACGGGTGGACTAGCGGAAGCACAGATACGCAGTATTTT. Amino acid sequence: CASSLYGWTSGSTDTQYF.

This clonotype was seen many times. The chain employs TRBV11-2 and TRBJ2-1; D uncertain. Trimming stripped 5 bases from V and 0 bases from J, with 8 bases between. Per the germline V gene, CDR1 is SGHAT and CDR2 is FQNNGV. The CDR3 contains 14 residues. CDR3 DNA: TGTGCCAGCAGCCTCCGACCCTCCTACAATGAGCAGTTCTTC. Its translation: CASSLRPSYNEQFF.

This clonotype has only a few counts. The rearrangement uses TRBV24-1 and TRBJ2-1; 13 nucleotides line up with TRBD2. Per germline, CDR1 KGHDR and CDR2 SFDVKD. The CDR3 is 20 residues long. With 0 bases clipped from V and 4 bases from J, the junction kept 11 bases outside the gene matches. The CDR3 DNA reads as TGTGCCACCAGTGATTTGACCGGGACTAGCGGGGTGGGGAAATACAATGAGCAGTTCTTC. Its translation is CATSDLTGTSGVGKYNEQFF.

This clonotype was seen ten or more times. J is TRBJ2-7 and V is TRBV7-9; no reliable D call. The CDR3 is made up of 11 amino acids. V shed 5 bases and J shed 6 bases, with 8 bases lying between them. CDR1 is SEHNR, CDR2 FQNEAQ, per germline (reference sequence). The CDR3 protein is CASSPWGEQYF. The CDR3, as DNA: TGTGCCAGCAGCCCCTGGGGCGAGCAGTACTTC. The whole variable domain, filled in from reference TRBV7-9 and TRBJ2-7, reads DTGVSQNPRHKITKRGQNVTFRCDPISEHNRLYWYRQTLGQGPEFLTYFQNEAQLEKSRLLSDRFSAERPKGSFSTLEIQRTEQGDSAMYLCASSPWGEQYFGPGTRLTVT.

Details on this clonotype: The junction and the germline gene differ at one end; a read error may be behind it. The rearrangement uses TRBV20-1 and TRBJ2-7; D tentatively reads TRBD1 or TRBD2 (6 bases each). Germline V CDR1 and CDR2: DFQATT, SNEGSKA (reference sequence). The CDR3 consists of 14 residues. The CDR3 is CCARDTGALGEQYF. The CDR3 nucleotides are TGCTGTGCTAGAGATACGGGGGCCCTCGGCGAGCAGTACTTC.

V usage is TRBV6-5 and J usage is TRBJ1-6; no clear D gene. Germline V lookup: CDR1 MNHEY, CDR2 SVGAGI. The CDR3 covers 15 residues. Trimming stripped 0 bases from V and 7 bases from J, with 10 bases between. The CDR3 sequence: CASSYSTQRNSPLHF. The CDR3 nucleotides are TGTGCCAGCAGTTACTCGACTCAGAGAAATTCACCCCTCCACTTT.

This clonotype was detected ten times or more. V and J are TRBV2 and TRBJ2-1; D is undetermined. The germline V gene encodes CDR1 SNHLY and CDR2 FYNNEI. This CDR3 contains 10 residues. The ends were cut back, 3 bases at V and 14 bases at J, with 8 bases in the middle. The CDR3 protein is CASSDSEEFF. CDR3 sequence (DNA): TGTGCCAGCAGTGATTCCGAGGAGTTCTTC.

This clonotype was seen many times. This CDR3 reads CASSPRTVKDQPQHF. The CDR3 DNA is TGTGCCAGCTCACCACGGACAGTTAAGGATCAGCCCCAGCATTTT. This rearrangement joins TRBV18 to TRBJ1-5; D might be TRBD1 (6 bases). The V end lost 1 base, the J end lost 5 bases, and 12 bases lay between the germline ends. The CDR3 consists of 15 residues. Germline V gene sequence: CDR1 KGHSH, CDR2 LQKENI.

This clonotype was recorded many times. This chain links TRBV28 with TRBJ2-7; TRBD1 matches 8 bases. The length of the CDR3 is 13 residues. The junction had 5 bases not matched to a gene; V was cut back by 5 bases and J by 5 bases. Germline V CDR1 and CDR2: MDHEN, SYDVKM. CDR3 DNA: TGTGCCAGCAGTAACCGACAGGGGCACGAGCAGTACTTC. Translating it yields CASSNRQGHEQYF.

This clonotype was observed many times. This sequence joins TRBV10-2 and TRBJ2-7, with D possibly TRBD2 on 6 matching bases. Germline lookup yields CDR1 WSHSY and CDR2 SAAADI. Trimming pared 8 bases from V and 4 bases from J, leaving 6 bases between. The CDR3 length is 10 residues. CDR3 protein: CASGGYEQYF. DNA for the CDR3: TGCGCCAGCGGGGGGTACGAGCAGTACTTC.

The J gene is TRBJ1-2, the V gene TRBV7-6; D might be TRBD1 (5 bases). V lost 5 bases to trimming and J lost 4 bases, with 14 bases between them. Germline V lookup: CDR1 SGHVS, CDR2 FNYEAQ. This CDR3 has 14 amino acids. Here the CDR3 reads CASSPVQGGYGYTF. As DNA, the CDR3 is TGTGCCAGCAGCCCTGTCCAGGGCGGCTATGGCTACACCTTC.

Comments on this clonotype: A read error may explain this, as a much larger clone is one base away. The chain couples TRBV7-9 to TRBJ2-1; D unresolved. V was shortened by 2 bases and J by 9 bases, with 8 bases between the two germline ends. CDR3 size: 12 residues. Looked up from germline, CDR1 is SEHNR and CDR2 is FQNEAQ (reference sequence). The CDR3 region is CASSLRNPEQFF. Written as DNA, the CDR3 is TGTGCCAGCAGCTTACGAAACCCTGAGCAGTTCTTC.

There are many counts of this clonotype. This chain uses TRBV7-2 with TRBJ2-7; possible D gene TRBD1, 6 bases. This CDR3 is 14 amino acids long. V was cut by 3 bases and J by 5 bases, with 14 bases left in between. Germline-derived CDR1 and CDR2 are SGHTA and FQGNSA. In DNA, the CDR3 is TGTGCCAGCAGCTTCCCCAGGGGTGGTCACGAGCAGTACTTC. Its protein is CASSFPRGGHEQYF.

This clonotype was counted at least ten times. This sequence joins TRBV4-1 and TRBJ2-1; D remains unclear. Germline assignment: CDR1 MGHRA and CDR2 YSYEKL. V was trimmed by 3 bases and J by 2 bases, leaving 11 bases between them. This CDR3 has 15 residues. The CDR3 region has the DNA TGCGCCAGCAGCCAGTCCCCCGGTCCCTACAATGAGCAGTTCTTC. Protein sequence: CASSQSPGPYNEQFF.

The table lists this clonotype with a few counts. The chain uses TRBV2 and TRBJ2-3, with D uncertain. Germline CDR1 and CDR2: SNHLY and FYNNEI. The CDR3 extends over 12 amino acids. Trimming shortened V by 2 bases and J by 9 bases, and 9 bases separated the two germline ends. Here the CDR3 reads CASSEFVPTQYF. The DNA for the CDR3 is TGTGCCAGCAGTGAATTCGTACCCACGCAGTATTTT.

In its sample, this clonotype was seen many times. The genes are TRBV9 and TRBJ2-5; TRBD2 might be the D (5 bases). Germline CDR1 and CDR2: SGDLS and YYNGEE. Trimming left V 1 base short and J 5 bases short, with 15 bases between. CDR3 length: 15 residues. In DNA, the CDR3 is TGTGCCAGCAGCGTAACGGGGAAGGACCGGGAGACCCAGTACTTC. This sequence encodes CASSVTGKDRETQYF.

This clonotype appeared many times. V and J are TRBV11-2 and TRBJ2-7, with 9 bases matching TRBD1. The CDR3 spans 15 residues. The junction had 8 bases not matched to a gene; V was cut back by 5 bases and J by 3 bases. CDR1 SGHAT and CDR2 FQNNGV come from the germline V gene. Here the CDR3 reads CASSRTGEVDYEQYF. In nucleotides, the CDR3 is TGTGCCAGCAGCCGGACAGGGGAGGTGGACTACGAGCAGTACTTC.

This clonotype appeared many times. This chain links TRBV5-6 with TRBJ2-1; TRBD2 agrees at 8 bases. With V trimmed by 3 bases and J by 0 bases, 5 bases remained unmatched. CDR3 length: 16 amino acids. From germline, CDR1 is SGHDT and CDR2 YYEEEE. CDR3 loop: CASSSGGGFSYNEQFF. The CDR3 DNA reads as TGTGCCAGCAGCTCGGGAGGGGGGTTCTCCTACAATGAGCAGTTCTTC.

The V gene is TRBV30, the J gene TRBJ2-5; D unresolved. Deletions cut 0 bases from V and 3 bases from J, with 11 bases between. CDR1 and CDR2 from the germline V gene are GTSNPN and SVGIG (reference sequence). The CDR3 runs 14 residues. CDR3 residues: CAWSVRGAKETQYF. CDR3 DNA sequence: TGTGCCTGGAGTGTACGTGGCGCGAAAGAGACCCAGTACTTC.